The 27 T cell receptor beta chains listed next were all sequenced from one sample in a study of CD8 T cells in ankylosing spondylitis. No antigens are known for them. Study conclusions and caveats: Ankylosing spondylitis blood seemed to carry a telltale TCR beta motif made of fewer than ten highly homologous variants.

From the 5' RACE reads, TCRdb called clonotypes with MiXCR, one entry per CDR3 protein. The data hold around 390,000 distinct CDR3 sequences, with 20% to 25% observed a single time. What was sequenced was blood, either unsorted or a sorted T cell fraction (not recorded which). Every receptor here comes from a male donor with ankylosing spondylitis.

The rearrangement links TRBV3-1 to TRBJ2-5; possible D gene TRBD2, 5 bases. The CDR3 is made up of 13 amino acids. Trimming stripped 1 base from V and 3 bases from J, with 6 bases between. CDR1 is LGHDT and CDR2 is YNNKEL in the germline V gene (reference sequence). CDR3 loop: CASSQAAEETQYF. CDR3 DNA: TGTGCCAGCAGCCAAGCAGCGGAAGAGACCCAGTACTTC.

Regarding this clonotype: A much larger clone differs by one base, so this may be a read error. The chain carries TRBV29-1 and TRBJ2-1; no reliable D call. The germline gives CDR1 SQVTM, CDR2 ANQGSEA. This CDR3 is 12 amino acids long. The CDR3 nucleotides are TGCTGTGGCCTTAGCTCCTACAATGAGCAGTTCTTC. It yields the protein CCGLSSYNEQFF.

The chain couples TRBV11-2 to TRBJ1-4, with D possibly matching TRBD1 (5 bases). This CDR3 has 15 residues. V lost 2 bases and J 5 bases, leaving 12 bases between the germline ends. Germline V gene sequence: CDR1 SGHAT, CDR2 FQNNGV. The CDR3, as DNA: TGTGCCAGCAGCTTACATGGGGGAGGGAATGAAAAACTGTTTTTT. Translation: CASSLHGGGNEKLFF.

DNA for the CDR3: TGTGCCAGCAGTCCACTAGCAGCGGGAGAAAGTGAGCAGTTCTTC. Translated: CASSPLAAGESEQFF. The chain is built from TRBV7-3 and TRBJ2-1; 8 nucleotides line up with TRBD2. V lost 6 bases to trimming and J lost 9 bases; unmatched junction nucleotides: 13. Germline loops: CDR1 SGHTA, CDR2 FQGTGA. The CDR3 totals 15 residues.

This clonotype was detected only a few times. The chain joins TRBV20-1 to TRBJ2-7; D remains unclear. Germline V gene lookup returns CDR1 DFQATT and CDR2 SNEGSKA (reference sequence). V dropped 1 base and J dropped 0 bases, with 10 bases sitting between them. The CDR3 consists of 14 residues. The CDR3: CSARADLSSYEQYF. The CDR3 DNA is TGCAGTGCTAGAGCGGACCTAAGCTCCTACGAGCAGTACTTC.

The genes are TRBV6-2 or TRBV6-3 and TRBJ1-1, with a weak D call TRBD1 (6 bases). This CDR3 contains 15 residues. V dropped 2 bases and J dropped 1 base, with 11 bases sitting between them. In germline, CDR1 is MNHEY, CDR2 SVGEGT. This CDR3 is CASSYRGGGNTEAFF. The CDR3 DNA is TGTGCCAGCAGTTACCGCGGGGGCGGGAACACTGAAGCTTTCTTT.

This clonotype was seen only a few times. The V and J genes are TRBV5-1 and TRBJ1-5; weak D call: TRBD1 (5 bases). Germline V gene sequence: CDR1 SGHRS, CDR2 YFSETQ. V shed 1 base and J shed 2 bases, with 10 bases lying between them. The CDR3 is 15 amino acids. The CDR3 protein is CASSLSGAGNQPQHF. The CDR3 DNA sequence: TGCGCCAGCAGCTTGAGCGGGGCGGGCAATCAGCCCCAGCATTTT.

This clonotype has more than one count but fewer than ten. The chain joins TRBV2 to TRBJ2-1; D not resolved. The V and J ends lost 2 bases and 0 bases respectively, with 2 bases between them. Germline V lookup: CDR1 SNHLY, CDR2 FYNNEI. This CDR3 is built from 13 residues. This CDR3 reads CASSENSYNEQFF. As DNA, the CDR3 is TGTGCCAGCAGTGAAAACTCCTACAATGAGCAGTTCTTC.

V gene TRBV12-3 or TRBV12-4 combines with J gene TRBJ2-1, with 11 bases matching TRBD2. The CDR3 is 16 amino acids. After removal of 4 bases from V and 5 bases from J, the junction contained 7 bases not matched to a gene. The CDR3 loop is CASSSTGTSGDNEQFF. CDR3 nucleotide sequence: TGTGCCAGCAGTTCGACCGGGACTAGCGGAGACAATGAGCAGTTCTTC.

The chain employs TRBV9 and TRBJ1-4; D remains ambiguous. This CDR3 region has 15 residues. Looked up from germline, CDR1 is SGDLS and CDR2 is YYNGEE. V was pared by 0 bases and J by 5 bases, with 11 bases between. DNA for the CDR3: TGTGCCAGCAGCGTAGCTCCGCACCTCAATGAAAAACTGTTTTTT. It yields the protein CASSVAPHLNEKLFF.

The chain links TRBV7-9 to TRBJ1-5; possible D gene TRBD1, 5 bases. The germline V and J ends were trimmed by 4 bases and 6 bases, with 10 bases remaining between them. The CDR3 runs to 13 residues. Germline V lookup: CDR1 SEHNR, CDR2 FQNEAQ (reference sequence). The CDR3 spells CASSSGGVQPQHF. The DNA of the CDR3 is TGTGCCAGCAGCTCCGGAGGGGTTCAGCCCCAGCATTTT.

This clonotype appeared a few times. This sequence joins TRBV12-3 or TRBV12-4 and TRBJ2-4, with D possibly being TRBD1 (6 bases). CDR3 length: 12 amino acids. Between the trimmed V and J ends, which lost 6 bases and 10 bases, there was a span of 13 bases. For the CDR3, the DNA is TGTGCCAGCAGAATCGAAGGGGGTATTCAGTACTTC. Translating it yields CASRIEGGIQYF.

V gene TRBV18 combines with J gene TRBJ2-5, with D possibly TRBD2 on 6 matching bases. This CDR3 has 15 residues. V was trimmed by 3 bases and J by 5 bases, leaving 16 bases between them. Germline loops: CDR1 KGHSH, CDR2 LQKENI. The CDR3 loop is CASSPSQGGGETQYF. CDR3 DNA sequence: TGTGCCAGCTCACCGTCGCAGGGAGGAGGCGAGACCCAGTACTTC. Full variable domain (remainder filled in from reference TRBV18 and TRBJ2-5): NAGVMQNPRHLVRRRGQEARLRCSPMKGHSHVYWYRQLPEEGLKFMVYLQKENIIDESGMPKERFSAEFPKEGPSILRIQQVVRGDSAAYFCASSPSQGGGETQYFGPGTRLLVL.

This clonotype was seen a handful of times. The V and J genes are TRBV9 and TRBJ2-3; D is unresolved. The germline V gene encodes CDR1 SGDLS and CDR2 YYNGEE. Trimming took off 2 bases at V and 3 bases at J, with 10 bases between the two ends. This CDR3 spans 14 amino acids. CDR3 DNA sequence: TGTGCCAGCAGCGTTCCCGGCGGTACAGATACGCAGTATTTT. Protein product: CASSVPGGTDTQYF.

The chain couples TRBV5-1 to TRBJ2-3, with TRBD2 matching 11 bases. Germline V lookup: CDR1 SGHRS, CDR2 YFSETQ. The CDR3 loop spans 18 amino acids. J was trimmed by 4 bases and V by 0 bases; bases with no gene match: 10. The CDR3 sequence: CASSLVLAGGVGADTQYF. The CDR3 DNA is TGCGCCAGCAGCTTGGTCCTAGCGGGAGGAGTGGGCGCAGATACGCAGTATTTT.

Only a few counts were recorded for this clonotype. The V and J genes are TRBV7-2 and TRBJ2-2; 10 positions agree with TRBD2. J lost 1 base, V lost 5 bases, and 4 bases had no gene match. The CDR3 sequence is 16 residues long. Germline CDR1 SGHTA, CDR2 FQGNSA. This CDR3 is CASSQRGGMNTGELFF. As DNA, the CDR3 is TGTGCCAGCAGCCAGCGGGGGGGGATGAACACCGGGGAGCTGTTTTTT.

The chain links TRBV6-5 to TRBJ2-3; D call uncertain. V lost 1 base to trimming and J lost 2 bases, with 10 bases between them. This CDR3 contains 15 residues. Germline V CDR1 and CDR2: MNHEY, SVGAGI. CDR3 loop: CASSYYGRNTDTQYF. The CDR3 nucleotides read TGTGCCAGCAGTTACTATGGCAGAAACACAGATACGCAGTATTTT.

V and J are TRBV5-1 and TRBJ2-7; a weak D match, TRBD1 (7 bases). The CDR3 length is 13 residues. The V and J ends lost 2 bases and 7 bases respectively, with 13 bases between them. Looked up from germline, CDR1 is SGHRS and CDR2 is YFSETQ. The CDR3 spells CASSFPRGEEQYF. CDR3 bases: TGCGCCAGCAGCTTCCCCAGGGGGGAAGAGCAGTACTTC.

This rearrangement joins TRBV6-2 or TRBV6-3 to TRBJ2-3, with D perhaps being TRBD1 or TRBD2 (6 bases each). In germline, CDR1 is MNHEY, CDR2 SVGEGT. The CDR3 has 15 amino acids. The ends were cut back, 6 bases at V and 4 bases at J, with 17 bases in the middle. The CDR3 loop reads CASSSDARGPDTQYF. The DNA of the CDR3 is TGTGCCAGCAGCTCAGATGCTCGGGGGCCAGATACGCAGTATTTT.

This clonotype was found a few times. This chain connects TRBV5-1 to TRBJ2-5; D is ambiguous. Germline V gene data show CDR1 as SGHRS and CDR2 as YFSETQ. V shed 4 bases and J shed 2 bases, with 9 bases lying between them. The CDR3 is made up of 13 amino acids. Written as DNA, the CDR3 is TGCGCCAGCAGCGAACTACCACAAGAGACCCAGTACTTC. This codes for CASSELPQETQYF.

The chain couples TRBV2 to TRBJ1-5; D is undetermined. The length of the CDR3 is 12 residues. Trimming took 8 bases from V and 7 from J, leaving 12 bases between them. Germline values: CDR1 SNHLY, CDR2 FYNNEI. CDR3 sequence (DNA): TGTGCCAGCTCAACCGACGGACAGCCCCAGCATTTT. As protein: CASSTDGQPQHF. Filled out from reference TRBV2 and TRBJ1-5, the complete variable domain reads EPEVTQTPSHQVTQMGQEVILRCVPISNHLYFYWYRQILGQKVEFLVSFYNNEISEKSEIFDDQFSVERPDGSNFTLKIRSTKLEDSAMYFCASSTDGQPQHFGDGTRLSIL.

This clonotype has a handful of counts. The CDR3 coding sequence is TGTGCCAGCAGTTACGGGTGGAAGAGCTCCTACAATGAGCAGTTCTTC. This translates into CASSYGWKSSYNEQFF. This chain joins TRBV6-5 and TRBJ2-1; D gene unclear. Germline V CDR1 and CDR2: MNHEY, SVGAGI. Deletions cut 2 bases from V and 0 bases from J, with 11 bases between. The CDR3 is 16 amino acids.

The chain links TRBV7-2 to TRBJ1-5; TRBD1 matches at 8 bases. V dropped 6 bases and J dropped 3; count of bases not matched to a gene: 10. The CDR3 has 16 amino acids. Per the germline V gene, CDR1 is SGHTA and CDR2 is FQGNSA. Written as DNA, the CDR3 is TGTGCCAGCAGTTTTTCAGGGACAGGCAACAATCAGCCCCAGCATTTT. Its protein is CASSFSGTGNNQPQHF.

This clonotype was detected ten times or more. This chain uses TRBV7-9 with TRBJ2-2; D uncertain. The CDR3 has 14 amino acids. Trimming removed 0 bases at V and 0 bases at J, with 2 bases between. CDR1 SEHNR and CDR2 FQNEAQ come from the germline V gene (reference sequence). The CDR3 nucleotides read TGTGCCAGCAGCTTAGCCGCGAACACCGGGGAGCTGTTTTTT. Translated, it gives CASSLAANTGELFF.

The V call is TRBV4-2, the J call TRBJ1-4; no definite D call. Germline-derived CDR1 and CDR2 are LGHNA and YNFKEQ. The V and J ends lost 0 bases and 7 bases respectively, with 12 bases between them. The CDR3 is made up of 15 amino acids. The CDR3 DNA is TGTGCCAGCAGCCAAGAACGAGGCCGGGGTGAAAAACTGTTTTTT. Translation gives CASSQERGRGEKLFF.

This clonotype was seen only a few times. This rearrangement joins TRBV5-6 to TRBJ1-4; D not certain. V was clipped by 6 bases and J by 5 bases, with 17 bases between them. The germline V gene encodes CDR1 SGHDT and CDR2 YYEEEE. CDR3 length: 15 residues. In DNA, the CDR3 is TGTGCCAGCACCTCCCGGGTAGATGTCAATGAAAAACTGTTTTTT. As protein: CASTSRVDVNEKLFF.

This clonotype has only a few counts. CDR3 bases: TGCAGCGCCTCAGAGGGGGGAATGGGTCAGCCCCAGCATTTT. It yields the protein CSASEGGMGQPQHF. The V call is TRBV29-1, the J call TRBJ1-5; the D gene is possibly TRBD1 (6 bases). CDR1 is SQVTM, CDR2 ANQGSEA, per germline. This CDR3 is 14 amino acids long. V lost 7 bases and J 6 bases, leaving 19 bases between the germline ends.